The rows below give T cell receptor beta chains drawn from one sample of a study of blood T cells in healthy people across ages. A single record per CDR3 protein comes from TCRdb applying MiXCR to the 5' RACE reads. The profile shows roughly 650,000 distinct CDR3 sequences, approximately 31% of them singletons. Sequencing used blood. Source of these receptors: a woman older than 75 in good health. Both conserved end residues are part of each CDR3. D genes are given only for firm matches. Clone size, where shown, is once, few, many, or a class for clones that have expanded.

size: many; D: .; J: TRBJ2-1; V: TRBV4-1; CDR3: CASSQELTGVRNEQFF; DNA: TGCGCCAGCAGCCAAGAGTTAACGGGGGTCCGGAATGAGCAGTTCTTC
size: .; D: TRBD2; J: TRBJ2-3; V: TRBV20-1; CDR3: CSRFLAGGSDTQYF; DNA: TGCAGCCGTTTTCTAGCGGGAGGATCAGATACGCAGTATTTT
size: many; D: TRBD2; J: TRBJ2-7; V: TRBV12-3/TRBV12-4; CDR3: CASSRESGLAGIREQYF; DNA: TGTGCCAGCAGTCGTGAAAGTGGACTAGCGGGGATCAGGGAGCAGTACTTC
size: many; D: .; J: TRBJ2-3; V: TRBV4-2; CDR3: CASSRQQGSTDTQYF; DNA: TGTGCCAGCAGCCGGCAGCAGGGGAGCACAGATACGCAGTATTTT
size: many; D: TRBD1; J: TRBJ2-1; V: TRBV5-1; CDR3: CASTPQGGPEQFF; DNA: TGCGCCAGCACCCCGCAAGGGGGCCCTGAGCAGTTCTTC
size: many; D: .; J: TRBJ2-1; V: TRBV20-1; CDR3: CSARIRDKHNEQFF; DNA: TGCAGTGCTAGAATACGGGACAAGCACAATGAGCAGTTCTTC
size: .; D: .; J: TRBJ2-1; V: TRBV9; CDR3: CASSDFDNEQFF; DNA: TGTGCCAGCAGCGATTTTGATAATGAGCAGTTCTTC
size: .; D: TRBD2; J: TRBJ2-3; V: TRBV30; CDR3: CAWSVLGGGANTDTQYF; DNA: TGTGCCTGGAGTGTACTGGGCGGGGGGGCTAACACAGATACGCAGTATTTT
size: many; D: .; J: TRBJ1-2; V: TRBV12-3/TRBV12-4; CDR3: CASSRPGDRYGYTF; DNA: TGTGCCAGCAGTCGCCCAGGGGACCGCTATGGCTACACCTTC
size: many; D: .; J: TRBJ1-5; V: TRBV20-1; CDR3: CSAWGRDNGQPQHF; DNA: TGCAGTGCTTGGGGTAGAGACAACGGTCAGCCCCAGCATTTT
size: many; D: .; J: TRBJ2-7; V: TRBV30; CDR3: CAWNPRGPQDEQYF; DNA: TGTGCCTGGAACCCCAGGGGCCCCCAGGACGAGCAGTACTTC
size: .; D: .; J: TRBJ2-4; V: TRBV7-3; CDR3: CASSSERDVQYF; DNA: TGTGCCAGCAGCTCCGAGAGGGACGTTCAGTACTTC
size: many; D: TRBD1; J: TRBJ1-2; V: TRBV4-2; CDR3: CASSLERTGPLGGYTF; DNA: TGTGCCAGCAGCCTAGAACGGACAGGCCCGTTGGGTGGCTACACCTTC
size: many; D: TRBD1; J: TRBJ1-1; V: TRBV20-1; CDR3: CSASPATGTNTEAFF; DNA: TGCAGTGCTAGCCCAGCGACAGGGACAAACACTGAAGCTTTCTTT
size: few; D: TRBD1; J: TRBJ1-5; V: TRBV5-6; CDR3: CASSTGQGQPQHF; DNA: TGTGCCAGCAGTACGGGACAGGGACAGCCCCAGCATTTT
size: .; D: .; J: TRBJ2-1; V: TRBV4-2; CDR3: CASSQPQGNGQFF; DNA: TGTGCCAGCAGCCAACCCCAGGGGAATGGGCAGTTCTTC
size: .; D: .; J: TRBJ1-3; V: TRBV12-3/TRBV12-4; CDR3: CASSGFSGNTIYF; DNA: TGTGCCAGCAGCGGCTTCTCTGGAAACACCATATATTTT
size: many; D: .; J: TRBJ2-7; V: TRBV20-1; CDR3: CSARMGPYEQYF; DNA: TGCAGTGCTAGAATGGGTCCCTACGAGCAGTACTTC
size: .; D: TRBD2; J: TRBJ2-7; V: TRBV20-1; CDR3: CSALGGRKTEQYF; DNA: TGCAGTGCCCTAGGCGGGAGAAAGACCGAGCAGTACTTC
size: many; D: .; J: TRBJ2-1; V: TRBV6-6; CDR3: CASSKDGRDYNEQFF; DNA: TGTGCCAGCAGTAAGGACGGAAGGGACTACAATGAGCAGTTCTTC
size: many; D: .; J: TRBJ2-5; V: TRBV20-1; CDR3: CSARPKETQYF; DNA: TGCAGTGCTAGACCGAAAGAGACCCAGTACTTC
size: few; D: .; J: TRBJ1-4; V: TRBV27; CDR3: CASSPTDVTNRNLNEKLFF; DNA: TGTGCCAGCAGTCCCACAGACGTAACCAACCGTAATCTTAATGAAAAACTGTTTTTT
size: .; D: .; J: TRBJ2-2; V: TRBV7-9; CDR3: CASRSDRIANTGELFF; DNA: TGTGCCAGCAGATCAGACAGAATAGCCAACACCGGGGAGCTGTTTTTT
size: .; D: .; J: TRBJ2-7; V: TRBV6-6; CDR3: CTSSYGTGRLDEQYF; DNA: TGTACCAGCAGTTACGGCACGGGGAGGCTGGACGAGCAGTACTTC
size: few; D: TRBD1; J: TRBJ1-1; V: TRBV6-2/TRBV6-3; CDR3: CAGSRQGEAFF; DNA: TGTGCCGGCAGCCGACAGGGGGAAGCTTTCTTT
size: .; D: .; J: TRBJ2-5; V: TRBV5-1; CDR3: CASSLGGGLREQYF; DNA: TGCGCCAGCAGCTTGGGAGGTGGATTGCGTGAGCAGTACTTC
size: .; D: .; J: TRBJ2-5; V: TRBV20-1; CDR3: CSARARPGGETQYF; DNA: TGCAGTGCTAGGGCGCGGCCCGGGGGCGAGACCCAGTACTTC
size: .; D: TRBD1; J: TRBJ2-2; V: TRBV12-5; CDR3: CASGLGFGDRGRAGELFF; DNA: TGTGCTAGTGGTCTGGGCTTTGGGGACAGGGGGAGAGCCGGGGAGCTGTTTTTT
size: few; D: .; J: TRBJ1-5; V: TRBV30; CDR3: CAWKGSDNQPQHF; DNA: TGTGCCTGGAAGGGGAGTGACAATCAGCCCCAGCATTTT
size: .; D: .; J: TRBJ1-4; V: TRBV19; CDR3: CASGGGLTNEKLFF; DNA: TGTGCCAGTGGAGGAGGGTTAACTAATGAAAAACTGTTTTTT
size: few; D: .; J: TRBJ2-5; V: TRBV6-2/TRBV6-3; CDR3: CASTISAIQETQYF; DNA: TGTGCCAGCACCATTTCGGCAATCCAAGAGACCCAGTACTTC
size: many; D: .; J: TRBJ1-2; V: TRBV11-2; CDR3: CASSLRTSNYGYTF; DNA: TGTGCCAGCAGCCTCCGGACCTCTAACTATGGCTACACCTTC
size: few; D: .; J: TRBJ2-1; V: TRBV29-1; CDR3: CSVTSQDEQFF; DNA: TGCAGCGTCACAAGCCAGGATGAGCAGTTCTTC
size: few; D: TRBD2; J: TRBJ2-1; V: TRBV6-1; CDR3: CASPERGEYLNEQFF; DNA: TGTGCCAGCCCCGAGCGGGGGGAATATCTCAATGAGCAGTTCTTC
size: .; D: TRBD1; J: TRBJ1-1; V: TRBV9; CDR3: CASSPRDRVGTEAFF; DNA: TGTGCCAGCAGCCCCCGGGACAGGGTAGGGACTGAAGCTTTCTTT
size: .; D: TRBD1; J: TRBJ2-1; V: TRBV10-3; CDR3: CAIRESDRGNEQFF; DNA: TGTGCCATCAGGGAGTCGGACAGGGGGAATGAGCAGTTCTTC
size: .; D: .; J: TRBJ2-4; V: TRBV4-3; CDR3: CAGGAAKNIQYF; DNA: TGCGCCGGCGGGGCGGCCAAAAACATTCAGTACTTC
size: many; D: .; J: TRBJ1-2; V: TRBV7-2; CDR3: CASSLGALANYGYTF; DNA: TGTGCCAGCAGCTTAGGGGCCTTAGCTAACTATGGCTACACCTTC
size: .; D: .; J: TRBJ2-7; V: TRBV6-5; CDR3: CASSYETYEQYF; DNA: TGTGCCAGCAGTTATGAGACCTACGAGCAGTACTTC
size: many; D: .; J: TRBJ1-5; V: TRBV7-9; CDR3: CASSLSQGSNQPQHF; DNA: TGTGCCAGCAGCTTATCGCAGGGAAGCAATCAGCCCCAGCATTTT
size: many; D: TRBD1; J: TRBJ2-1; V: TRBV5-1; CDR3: CASSLVGTGGSEQFF; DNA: TGCGCCAGCAGCTTAGTCGGGACAGGGGGCAGTGAGCAGTTCTTC
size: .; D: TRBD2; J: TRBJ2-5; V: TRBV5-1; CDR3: CASSVPSGGAGEQETQYF; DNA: TGCGCCAGCAGCGTACCGAGCGGGGGGGCTGGGGAACAAGAGACCCAGTACTTC
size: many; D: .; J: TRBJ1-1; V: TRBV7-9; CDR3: CASSPRRMDGNTEAFF; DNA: TGTGCCAGCAGCCCACGTCGAATGGACGGCAACACTGAAGCTTTCTTT
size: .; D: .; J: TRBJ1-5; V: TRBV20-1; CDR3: CSARSPGPVPAQHF; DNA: TGCAGTGCTAGGTCCCCGGGACCCGTACCGGCCCAGCATTTT
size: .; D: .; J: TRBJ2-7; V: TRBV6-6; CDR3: CASSTGRTSYEQYF; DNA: TGTGCCAGCAGCACTGGACGTACCTCCTACGAGCAGTACTTC
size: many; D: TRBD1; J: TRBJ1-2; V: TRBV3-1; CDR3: CASSQATGAGYGYTF; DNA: TGTGCCAGCAGCCAAGCAACAGGGGCTGGCTATGGCTACACCTTC
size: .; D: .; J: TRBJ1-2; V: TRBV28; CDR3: CASSLTQSEGYTF; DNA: TGTGCCAGCAGTTTAACGCAGAGCGAGGGCTACACCTTC